This T cell receptor beta chain emerged from a study of blood T cell repertoires in COVID-19. Measured with immunoSEQ multiplex PCR; TCRdb has only the in-frame clones, and not every one. Here the sample spans about 160,000 clones, around 92% being singletons. The CDR3 consists of 13 residues. Trimming removed 0 bases from V and 7 bases from J, with 10 bases in between. Germline CDR1 is LGHDT and CDR2 is YNNKEL (reference sequence). The chain joins TRBV3-1 (or the pseudogene TRBV3-2) to TRBJ2-7; possible D gene TRBD2, 6 bases. This clonotype originated in a man in his 60s with acute or convalescent COVID-19. Input material: peripheral blood. CDR3 coding DNA: TGTGCCAGCAGCCAAGATGCGGGGTGGGAGCAGTACTTC. Translation gives CASSQDAGWEQYF.